The table lists the clone carrying this T cell receptor beta chain with a few counts. The antigen is undetermined. TCRdb used MiXCR to reprocess the RT-PCR reads, holding one entry per CDR3 protein. The table records almost 250,000 distinct CDR3 sequences, more than 10% of them present only once. The sample comes from a study of response to subunit inactivated influenza vaccine. Trimming took 4 bases from V and 6 from J; bases not matched to a gene: 5. The germline V gene has CDR1 SGHKS and CDR2 YYEKEE (reference sequence). The CDR3 has 13 residues. Study-wide points: Authors proposed each seasonal influenza vaccination draws in few new T cells.

This sequence was found in a man aged 50 to 59 who received an inactivated influenza vaccine. V usage is TRBV5-5 and J usage is TRBJ2-3; 7 nucleotides match TRBD1. Source: non-naive T cells sorted from PBMCs, taken 14 to 15 days before vaccination. As DNA, the CDR3 is TGTGCCAGCAGCGGGACAGCCCGCGATACGCAGTATTTT. Translating it yields CASSGTARDTQYF.